This section outlines one TCR beta chain sequence together with its context. A read error may produce the germline difference seen at one junction end. TCRbeta libraries were built with three rounds of nested PCR, modified from ARM-PCR. TCRdb independently ran MiXCR on the multiplex PCR reads; one entry per CDR3 protein. The sample has 43,000 or so distinct CDR3 sequences; roughly 60% are singletons. The data were obtained in a study of tumor and adjacent non-tumor tissue in lung cancer. Germline V gives CDR1 MNHEY, CDR2 SVGAGI. This CDR3 contains 13 residues. RNA was extracted from bulk tissue without any cell sorting. Distant lung tissue was collected more than 3 cm away from the tumor edge.

Sequenced input: distant non-tumor lung tissue. This sequence joins TRBV6-5 and TRBJ2-2; D is perhaps TRBD2 (6 bases). The source of this sequence is a man aged 50-59 years with non-small cell lung cancer. In nucleotides, the CDR3 is TGTGCCAGCAGTTACACGACATCGGGGGAGCTGGTATTT. Its protein product is CASSYTTSGELVF.